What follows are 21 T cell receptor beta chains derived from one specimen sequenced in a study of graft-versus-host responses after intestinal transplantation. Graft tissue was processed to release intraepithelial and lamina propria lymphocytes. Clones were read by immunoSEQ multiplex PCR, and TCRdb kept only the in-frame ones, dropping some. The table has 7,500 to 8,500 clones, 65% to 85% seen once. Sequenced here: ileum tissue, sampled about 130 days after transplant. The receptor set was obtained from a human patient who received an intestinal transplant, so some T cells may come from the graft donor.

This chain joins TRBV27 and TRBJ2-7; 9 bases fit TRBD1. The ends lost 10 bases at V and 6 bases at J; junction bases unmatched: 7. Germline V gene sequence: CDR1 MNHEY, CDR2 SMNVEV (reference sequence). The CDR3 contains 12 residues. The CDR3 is CATRTGVGEQYF. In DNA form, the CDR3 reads TGTGCCACCCGGACAGGGGTGGGCGAGCAGTACTTC.

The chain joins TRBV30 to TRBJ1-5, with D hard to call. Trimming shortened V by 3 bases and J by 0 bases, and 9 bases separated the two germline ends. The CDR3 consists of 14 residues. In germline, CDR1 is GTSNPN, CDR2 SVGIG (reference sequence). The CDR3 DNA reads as TGTGCCTGGAGCGCCCACCTTAGCAATCAGCCCCAGCATTTT. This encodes CAWSAHLSNQPQHF.

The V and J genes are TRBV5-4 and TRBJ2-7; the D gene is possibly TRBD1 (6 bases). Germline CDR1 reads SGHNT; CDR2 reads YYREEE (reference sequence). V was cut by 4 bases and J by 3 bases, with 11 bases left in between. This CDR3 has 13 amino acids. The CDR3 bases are TGTGCCAGCAGCCGCTCGACAGGCTACGAGCAGTACTTC. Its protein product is CASSRSTGYEQYF.

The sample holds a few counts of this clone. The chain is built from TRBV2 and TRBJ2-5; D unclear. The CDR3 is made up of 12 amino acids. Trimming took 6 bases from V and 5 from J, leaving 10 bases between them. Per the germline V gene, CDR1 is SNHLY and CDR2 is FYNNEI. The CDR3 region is CASSLSVETQYF. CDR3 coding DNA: TGTGCCAGCAGCCTCAGCGTCGAGACCCAGTACTTC.

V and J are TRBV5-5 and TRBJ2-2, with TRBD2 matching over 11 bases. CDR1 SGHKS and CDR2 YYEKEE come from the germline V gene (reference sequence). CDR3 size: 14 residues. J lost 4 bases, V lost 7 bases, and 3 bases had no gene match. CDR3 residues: CASGGLAGTGELFF. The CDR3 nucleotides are TGTGCCAGCGGAGGACTAGCGGGCACCGGGGAGCTGTTTTTT.

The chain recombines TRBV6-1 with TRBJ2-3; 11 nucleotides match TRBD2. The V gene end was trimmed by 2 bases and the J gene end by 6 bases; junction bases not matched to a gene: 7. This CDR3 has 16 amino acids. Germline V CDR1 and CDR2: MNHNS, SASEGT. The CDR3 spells CASSESIAGGLDTQYF. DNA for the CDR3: TGTGCCAGCAGTGAATCCATAGCGGGGGGGCTGGATACGCAGTATTTT.

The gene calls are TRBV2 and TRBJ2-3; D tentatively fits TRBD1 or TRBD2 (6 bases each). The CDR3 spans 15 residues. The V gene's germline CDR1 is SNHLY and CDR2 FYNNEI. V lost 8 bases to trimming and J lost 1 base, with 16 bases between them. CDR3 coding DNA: TGTGCCAGCGGGGACGGGGGCCGACGCACAGATACGCAGTATTTT. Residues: CASGDGGRRTDTQYF.

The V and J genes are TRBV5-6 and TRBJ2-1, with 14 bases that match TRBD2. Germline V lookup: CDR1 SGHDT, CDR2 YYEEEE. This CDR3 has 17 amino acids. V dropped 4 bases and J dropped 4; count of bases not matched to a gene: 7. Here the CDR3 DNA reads TGTGCCAGCAGCCCTTGGACTAGCGGGAGGAAGTACAATGAGCAGTTCTTC. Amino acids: CASSPWTSGRKYNEQFF.

The CDR3 spells CASRHRGSGANVLTF. The CDR3 DNA sequence: TGTGCCAGCAGGCACAGGGGCTCGGGGGCCAACGTCCTGACTTTC. V and J are TRBV11-2 and TRBJ2-6; 7 nucleotides line up with TRBD1. CDR3 length: 15 residues. Germline V CDR1 and CDR2: SGHAT, FQNNGV. After removal of 6 bases from V and 4 bases from J, the junction contained 6 bases not matched to a gene.

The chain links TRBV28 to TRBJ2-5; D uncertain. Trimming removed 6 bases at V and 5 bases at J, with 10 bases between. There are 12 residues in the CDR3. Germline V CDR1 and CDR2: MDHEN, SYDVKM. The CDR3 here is CASSSGWETQYF. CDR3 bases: TGTGCCAGCAGCTCCGGTTGGGAGACCCAGTACTTC.

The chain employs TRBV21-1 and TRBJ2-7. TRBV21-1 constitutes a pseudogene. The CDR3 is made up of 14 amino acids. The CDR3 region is CASSKKTIPHEQYF. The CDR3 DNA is TGTGCCAGCAGCAAAAAAACCATCCCCCACGAGCAGTACTTC.

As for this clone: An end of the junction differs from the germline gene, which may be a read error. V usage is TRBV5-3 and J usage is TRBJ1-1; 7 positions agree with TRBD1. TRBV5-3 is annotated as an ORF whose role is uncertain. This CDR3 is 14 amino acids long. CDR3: CASSLGGKNTEAFF. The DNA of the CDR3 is TGTGCCAGCAGCTTAGGGGGCAAAAACACTGAAGCTTTCTTT.

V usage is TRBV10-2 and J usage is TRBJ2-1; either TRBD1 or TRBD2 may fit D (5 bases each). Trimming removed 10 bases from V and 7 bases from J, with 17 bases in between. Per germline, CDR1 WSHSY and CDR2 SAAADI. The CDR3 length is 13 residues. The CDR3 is CATKPGSGNEQFF. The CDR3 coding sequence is TGCGCCACCAAACCGGGATCAGGGAATGAGCAGTTCTTC.

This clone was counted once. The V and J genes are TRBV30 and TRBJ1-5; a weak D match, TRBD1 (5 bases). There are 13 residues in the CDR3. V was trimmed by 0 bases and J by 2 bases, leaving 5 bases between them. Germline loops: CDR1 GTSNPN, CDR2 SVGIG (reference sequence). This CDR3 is CAWSVQGNQPQHF. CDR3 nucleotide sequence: TGTGCCTGGAGTGTACAGGGCAATCAGCCCCAGCATTTT.

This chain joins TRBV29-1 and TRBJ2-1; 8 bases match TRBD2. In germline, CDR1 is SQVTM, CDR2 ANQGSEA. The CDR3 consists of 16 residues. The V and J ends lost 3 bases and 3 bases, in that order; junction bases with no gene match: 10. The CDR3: CSVELTSGGFYNEQFF. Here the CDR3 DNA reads TGCAGCGTTGAGCTAACCAGCGGGGGATTCTACAATGAGCAGTTCTTC.

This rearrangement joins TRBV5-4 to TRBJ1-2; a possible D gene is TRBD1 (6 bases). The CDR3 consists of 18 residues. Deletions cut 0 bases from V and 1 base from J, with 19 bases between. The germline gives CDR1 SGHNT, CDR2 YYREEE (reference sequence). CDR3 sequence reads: CASSLGRGRGVGNYGYTF. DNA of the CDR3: TGTGCCAGCAGCTTGGGCCGGGGCAGGGGAGTTGGTAACTATGGCTACACCTTC.

CDR3 bases: TGCGCCAGCAGCTTGCAAGGGACAGACTCCTACAATGAGCAGTTCTTC. This gives the protein CASSLQGTDSYNEQFF. The chain combines TRBV5-1 with TRBJ2-1; 7 bases fit TRBD1. The V and J ends lost 1 base and 0 bases, in that order; junction bases with no gene match: 4. Germline-derived CDR1 and CDR2 are SGHRS and YFSETQ. The CDR3 is 16 residues long.

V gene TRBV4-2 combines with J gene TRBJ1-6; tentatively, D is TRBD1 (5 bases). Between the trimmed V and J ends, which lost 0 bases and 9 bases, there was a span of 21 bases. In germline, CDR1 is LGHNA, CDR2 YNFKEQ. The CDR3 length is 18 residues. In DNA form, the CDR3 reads TGTGCCAGCAGCCAAGATTCCTGGGGTGCAGGGTTAAGTTCACCCCTCCACTTT. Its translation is CASSQDSWGAGLSSPLHF.

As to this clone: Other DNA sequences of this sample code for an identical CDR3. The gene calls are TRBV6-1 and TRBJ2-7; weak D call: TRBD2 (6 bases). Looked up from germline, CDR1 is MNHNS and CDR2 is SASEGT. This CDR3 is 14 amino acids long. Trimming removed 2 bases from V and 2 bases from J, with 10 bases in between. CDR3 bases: TGTGCCAGCAGTGAATCGCGGGGTCCCTACGAGCAGTACTTC. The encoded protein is CASSESRGPYEQYF.

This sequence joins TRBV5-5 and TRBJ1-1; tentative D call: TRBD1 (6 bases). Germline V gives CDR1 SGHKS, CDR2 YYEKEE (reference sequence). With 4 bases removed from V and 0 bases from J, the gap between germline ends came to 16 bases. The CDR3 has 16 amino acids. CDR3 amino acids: CASSRAGARMNTEAFF. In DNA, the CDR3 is TGTGCCAGCAGCCGCGCAGGGGCGAGGATGAACACTGAAGCTTTCTTT.

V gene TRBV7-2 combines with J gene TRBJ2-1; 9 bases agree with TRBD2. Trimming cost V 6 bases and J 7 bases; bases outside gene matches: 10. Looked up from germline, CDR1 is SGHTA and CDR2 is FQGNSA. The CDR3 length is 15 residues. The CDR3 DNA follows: TGTGCCAGCAGAGGCCGCGGGGGGGTAGAAAATGAGCAGTTCTTC. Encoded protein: CASRGRGGVENEQFF.